These 3 T cell receptor beta chains were sequenced from one sample in a study of shared clonotypes between healthy human individuals (TCRdb year 2020). Library creation used the immunoSEQ multiplex PCR assay. TCRdb took over this immuneACCESS table, retaining in-frame rearrangements with V and J assigned. Such tables are incomplete; in checked studies, under half of the missing clones stem from an unresolved V gene, and the remainder is unexplained. This sample comprises about 1 million clones, about 74% of them detected only once. The ten largest clones represent nearly 1.5% of the sample. The sequencing input was memory CD4+ T cells sorted from blood. This specimen's cell subset or site label, interpreted: CD45RA-negative fraction. These receptors originate from a man younger than 35 in good health.

In this sample, this clone turned up a few times. The J gene is TRBJ1-1, the V gene TRBV19; 7 bases are a match to TRBD1. Looked up from germline, CDR1 is LNHDA and CDR2 is SQIVND (reference sequence). J lost 2 bases, V lost 5 bases, and 5 bases had no gene match. The CDR3 has 14 amino acids. CDR3 bases: TGTGCCAGTAGTTCCGGGACAGCAAACACTGAAGCTTTCTTT. It encodes CASSSGTANTEAFF.

This clone was observed a few times. The chain is built from TRBV9 and TRBJ1-1; no firm D call. V lost 0 bases and J lost 6, with 9 bases in between. The CDR3 length is 13 residues. Germline lookup yields CDR1 SGDLS and CDR2 YYNGEE. CDR3: CASSVVLVAEAFF. CDR3 nucleotide sequence: TGTGCCAGCAGCGTAGTCCTGGTAGCTGAAGCTTTCTTT. The complete variable domain, with remaining parts taken from reference TRBV9 and TRBJ1-1, reads DSGVTQTPKHLITATGQRVTLRCSPRSGDLSVYWYQQSLDQGLQFLIQYYNGEERAKGNILERFSAQQFPDLHSELNLSSLELGDSALYFCASSVVLVAEAFFGQGTRLTVV.

This clone was counted only a few times. This chain joins TRBV12-5 and TRBJ2-3; the D call may be TRBD1 or TRBD2 (6 bases each). V lost 7 bases, J lost 8 bases, and 16 bases lay in between. From germline, CDR1 is LGHNT and CDR2 FRNRAP. CDR3 length: 13 residues. The CDR3 loop is CASVLRGGGTQYF. The CDR3, as DNA: TGTGCTAGTGTCCTCAGAGGAGGGGGTACGCAGTATTTT. Filled out from reference TRBV12-5 and TRBJ2-3, the complete variable domain reads DARVTQTPRHKVTEMGQEVTMRCQPILGHNTVFWYRQTMMQGLELLAYFRNRAPLDDSGMPKDRFSAEMPDATLATLKIQPSEPRDSAVYFCASVLRGGGTQYFGPGTRLTVL.